These 16 T cell receptor beta chains came from one sample sequenced in a study of blood T cell repertoires in COVID-19. Assay used: immunoSEQ multiplex PCR; TCRdb lists only in-frame clones, some missing. The sample yields tens of thousands of clones, roughly 81% seen once. Sequenced sample: peripheral blood. The source of these receptors is a man aged 65-85 years with acute or convalescent COVID-19.

This chain joins TRBV11-2 and TRBJ2-7, with 7 bases identical to TRBD1. Germline V gene lookup returns CDR1 SGHAT and CDR2 FQNNGV. J lost 2 bases, V lost 1 base, and 2 bases had no gene match. This CDR3 region has 14 residues. CDR3 region: CASSLGGTAYEQYF. Here the CDR3 DNA reads TGTGCCAGCAGCTTAGGGGGGACAGCCTACGAGCAGTACTTC.

V gene TRBV24-1 combines with J gene TRBJ1-4, with a tentative D call TRBD1 (6 bases). Germline V lookup: CDR1 KGHDR, CDR2 SFDVKD. The CDR3 is 13 amino acids. V was clipped by 10 bases and J by 10 bases, with 18 bases between them. The CDR3 spells CATAEAGAGKLFF. The CDR3 bases are TGTGCCACGGCAGAGGCAGGGGCTGGAAAACTGTTTTTT.

The chain employs TRBV27 and TRBJ2-1; TRBD2 matches 9 bases. The V gene end was trimmed by 2 bases and the J gene end by 7 bases; junction bases not matched to a gene: 6. The CDR3 runs to 15 residues. Germline loops: CDR1 MNHEY, CDR2 SMNVEV (reference sequence). CDR3 nucleotides: TGTGCCAGCAGTTTAAGCGGGAGGTGGAGGAATGAGCAGTTCTTC. It encodes CASSLSGRWRNEQFF.

V usage is TRBV14 and J usage is TRBJ2-2; possible D gene TRBD2, 6 bases. The V and J ends lost 1 base and 1 base respectively, with 7 bases between them. This CDR3 is 15 amino acids long. Germline-derived CDR1 and CDR2 are SGHDN and FVKESK. DNA of the CDR3: TGTGCCAGCAGCCAAGTAGCGGTGAACACCGGGGAGCTGTTTTTT. Protein sequence: CASSQVAVNTGELFF.

The V gene is TRBV19, the J gene TRBJ2-4; perhaps TRBD2 as D (5 bases). CDR1 is LNHDA, CDR2 SQIVND, per germline (reference sequence). The CDR3 has 16 residues. V lost 1 base, J lost 0 bases, and 10 bases lay in between. CDR3 coding DNA: TGTGCCAGTAGTATAGGGCGGGTTGGAGCCAAAAACATTCAGTACTTC. It yields the protein CASSIGRVGAKNIQYF.

This clone was counted between two and nine times. V gene TRBV6-6 combines with J gene TRBJ2-7; 8 nucleotides align to TRBD1. V gave up 4 bases and J gave up 12 bases; unmatched junction bases: 5. Germline V gene sequence: CDR1 MNHNY, CDR2 SVGAGI (reference sequence). The CDR3 runs 11 residues. CDR3 sequence (DNA): TGTGCCAGCAGTTCGGACAGGGTAATGTACTTC. Translation: CASSSDRVMYF.

The chain employs TRBV7-3 and TRBJ1-5, with 8 bases that match TRBD1. The length of the CDR3 is 15 residues. The germline gives CDR1 SGHTA, CDR2 FQGTGA. Trimming cost V 7 bases and J 0 bases; bases outside gene matches: 5. Here the CDR3 DNA reads TGTGCCAGCACCCCCAGGGGGCATAGCAATCAGCCCCAGCATTTT. Translating gives CASTPRGHSNQPQHF.

As for this clone: One junction end disagrees with the germline gene, perhaps due to a read error. This chain connects TRBV7-8 to TRBJ2-7, with TRBD1 as a possible D gene (6 bases). The CDR3 runs to 13 residues. Germline V gives CDR1 SGHVS, CDR2 FQNEAQ. The CDR3 here is CASSNSRDTRTHF. CDR3 sequence (DNA): TGTGCCAGCAGCAACTCAAGGGACACCCGTACCCATTTC.

The table lists this clone with a count of one. The rearrangement links TRBV19 to TRBJ2-7; 8 bases match TRBD2. Trimming took 5 bases from V and 3 from J; bases not matched to a gene: 12. The CDR3 runs to 16 residues. CDR1 LNHDA and CDR2 SQIVND come from the germline V gene (reference sequence). DNA for the CDR3: TGTGCCAGTAGTCCCGCCGGGACTAGGGGAGTCTACGAGCAGTACTTC. Protein: CASSPAGTRGVYEQYF.

This sequence joins TRBV11-3 and TRBJ2-1; 7 nucleotides align to TRBD2. Germline V gene sequence: CDR1 SGHNT, CDR2 YENEEA. This CDR3 spans 12 amino acids. With 1 base clipped from V and 10 bases from J, the junction kept 1 base outside the gene matches. The CDR3 loop reads CASSLGGGEQFF. The CDR3 region has the DNA TGTGCCAGCAGCTTAGGGGGGGGAGAGCAGTTCTTC.

The gene calls are TRBV24-1 and TRBJ1-1, with D hard to call. V lost 3 bases to trimming and J lost 0 bases, with 16 bases between them. CDR1 is KGHDR, CDR2 SFDVKD, per germline. This CDR3 is 17 amino acids long. The CDR3 loop is CATSDGGRRAMNTEAFF. DNA for the CDR3: TGTGCCACCAGTGATGGCGGGCGACGGGCCATGAACACTGAAGCTTTCTTT.

V and J are TRBV5-1 and TRBJ2-3; TRBD2 aligns across 7 bases. CDR3 length: 16 amino acids. The ends lost 1 base at V and 1 base at J; junction bases unmatched: 6. The germline V gene has CDR1 SGHRS and CDR2 YFSETQ. The CDR3 sequence: CASSLSSGPRTDTQYF. CDR3 sequence (DNA): TGCGCCAGCAGCTTGAGTAGCGGGCCCCGCACAGATACGCAGTATTTT. Full variable domain (missing parts from reference TRBV5-1 and TRBJ2-3): KAGVTQTPRYLIKTRGQQVTLSCSPISGHRSVSWYQQTPGQGLQFLFEYFSETQRNKGNFPGRFSGRQFSNSRSEMNVSTLELGDSALYLCASSLSSGPRTDTQYFGPGTRLTVL.

The V call is TRBV19, the J call TRBJ2-1, with 7 bases identical to TRBD2. Germline V gives CDR1 LNHDA, CDR2 SQIVND (reference sequence). Losses at the gene ends were 7 bases for V and 4 bases for J; bases not matched to a gene: 13. The CDR3 extends over 16 amino acids. This CDR3 reads CASMAFIAGAYNEQFF. The CDR3 nucleotides read TGTGCCAGTATGGCTTTTATTGCGGGAGCGTACAATGAGCAGTTCTTC.

J is TRBJ1-5 and V is TRBV3-1 (or the pseudogene TRBV3-2), with D unclear. V was trimmed by 6 bases and J by 0 bases, leaving 9 bases between them. This CDR3 comprises 14 residues. Germline assignment: CDR1 LGHDT and CDR2 YNNKEL (reference sequence). The CDR3 reads CASSGGDSNQPQHF. For the CDR3, the DNA is TGTGCCAGCAGTGGCGGGGATAGCAATCAGCCCCAGCATTTT.

This clone occurred a few times. V usage is TRBV25-1 and J usage is TRBJ1-2; 8 bases are shared with TRBD1. Germline assignment: CDR1 MGHDK and CDR2 SYGVNS. This CDR3 contains 15 residues. Unmatched junction bases numbered 4, after V lost 4 bases and J lost 0 bases. CDR3 nucleotide sequence: TGTGCCAGCAGTGCTAGGACAGGGCCTAACTATGGCTACACCTTC. Translating it yields CASSARTGPNYGYTF.

This rearrangement joins TRBV7-8 to TRBJ1-2; D unresolved. V lost 1 base, J lost 6 bases, and 15 bases lay in between. CDR1 and CDR2 (germline): SGHVS, FQNEAQ. This CDR3 has 15 amino acids. The CDR3 DNA reads TGTGCCAGCAGCTTAGGCCCACCCCTTGGAGATGGCTACACCTTC. Translation gives CASSLGPPLGDGYTF.